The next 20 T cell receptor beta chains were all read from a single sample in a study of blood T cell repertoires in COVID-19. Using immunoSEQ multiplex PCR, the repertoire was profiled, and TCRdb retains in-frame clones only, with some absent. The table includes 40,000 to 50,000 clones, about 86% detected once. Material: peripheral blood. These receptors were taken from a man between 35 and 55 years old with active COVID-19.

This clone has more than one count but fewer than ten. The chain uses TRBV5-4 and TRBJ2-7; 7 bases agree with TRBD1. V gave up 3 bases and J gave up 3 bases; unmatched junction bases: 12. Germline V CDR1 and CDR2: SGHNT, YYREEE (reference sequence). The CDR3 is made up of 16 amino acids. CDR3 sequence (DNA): TGTGCCAGCAGCTCGGGACAGTCAATCTCGCACTACGAGCAGTACTTC. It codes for CASSSGQSISHYEQYF.

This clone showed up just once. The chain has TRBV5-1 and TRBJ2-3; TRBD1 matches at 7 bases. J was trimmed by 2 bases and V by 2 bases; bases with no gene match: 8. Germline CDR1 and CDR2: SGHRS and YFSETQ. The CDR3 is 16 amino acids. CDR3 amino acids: CASSLSDRAVTDTQYF. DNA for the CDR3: TGCGCCAGCAGCTTATCCGACAGGGCGGTCACAGATACGCAGTATTTT.

The CDR3 loop reads CASSVGGRASGNEQFF. The CDR3 region has the DNA TGTGCCAGCAGCGTAGGTGGGAGGGCCTCAGGCAATGAGCAGTTCTTC. The chain couples TRBV9 to TRBJ2-1; 7 bases line up with TRBD2. CDR3 length: 16 amino acids. After removal of 0 bases from V and 6 bases from J, the junction contained 9 bases not matched to a gene. The germline V gene encodes CDR1 SGDLS and CDR2 YYNGEE.

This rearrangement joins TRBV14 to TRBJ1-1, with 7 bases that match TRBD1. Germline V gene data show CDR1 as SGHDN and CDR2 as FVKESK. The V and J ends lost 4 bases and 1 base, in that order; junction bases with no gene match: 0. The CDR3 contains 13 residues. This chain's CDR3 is CASSRDRNTEAFF. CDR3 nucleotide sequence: TGTGCCAGCAGCCGGGACAGGAACACTGAAGCTTTCTTT.

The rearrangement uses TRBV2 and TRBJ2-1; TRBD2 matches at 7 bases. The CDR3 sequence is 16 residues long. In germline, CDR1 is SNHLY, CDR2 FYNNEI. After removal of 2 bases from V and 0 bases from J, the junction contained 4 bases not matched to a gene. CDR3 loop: CASSESGGSSYNEQFF. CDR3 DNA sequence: TGTGCCAGCAGTGAATCGGGCGGGAGCTCCTACAATGAGCAGTTCTTC.

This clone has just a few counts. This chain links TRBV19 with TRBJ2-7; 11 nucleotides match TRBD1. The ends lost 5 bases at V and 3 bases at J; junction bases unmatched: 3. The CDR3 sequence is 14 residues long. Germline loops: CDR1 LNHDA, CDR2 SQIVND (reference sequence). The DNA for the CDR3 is TGTGCCAGTAGTCTTGGGACAGGGGGCTACGAGCAGTACTTC. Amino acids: CASSLGTGGYEQYF.

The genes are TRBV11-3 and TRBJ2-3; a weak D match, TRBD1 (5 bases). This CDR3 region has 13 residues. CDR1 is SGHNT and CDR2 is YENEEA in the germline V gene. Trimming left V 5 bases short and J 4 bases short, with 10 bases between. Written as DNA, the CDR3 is TGTGCCAGCAGCCAGGCAGGGCCAGATACGCAGTATTTT. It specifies CASSQAGPDTQYF.

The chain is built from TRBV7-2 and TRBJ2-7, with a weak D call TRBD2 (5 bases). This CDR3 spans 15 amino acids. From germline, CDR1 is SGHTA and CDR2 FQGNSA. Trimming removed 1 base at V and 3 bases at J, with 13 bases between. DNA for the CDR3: TGTGCCAGCAGCTTAGACGGGAAGGTAAACTACGAGCAGTACTTC. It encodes CASSLDGKVNYEQYF.

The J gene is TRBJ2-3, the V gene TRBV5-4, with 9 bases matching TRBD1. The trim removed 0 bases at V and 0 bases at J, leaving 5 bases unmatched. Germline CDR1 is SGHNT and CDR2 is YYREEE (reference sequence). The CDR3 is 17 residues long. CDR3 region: CASSLVGQGLSTDTQYF. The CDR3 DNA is TGTGCCAGCAGCTTGGTCGGACAGGGGCTAAGCACAGATACGCAGTATTTT.

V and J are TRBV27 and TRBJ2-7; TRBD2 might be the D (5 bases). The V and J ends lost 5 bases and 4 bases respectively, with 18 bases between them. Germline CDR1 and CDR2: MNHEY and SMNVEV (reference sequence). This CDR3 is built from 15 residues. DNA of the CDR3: TGTGCCAGCAGTCTCCGTCCTGACTGGAGGTACGAGCAGTACTTC. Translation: CASSLRPDWRYEQYF.

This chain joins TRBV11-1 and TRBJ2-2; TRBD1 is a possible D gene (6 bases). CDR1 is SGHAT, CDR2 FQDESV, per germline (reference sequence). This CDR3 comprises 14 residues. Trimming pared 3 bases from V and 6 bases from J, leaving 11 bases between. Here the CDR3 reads CASSFPRGAGELFF. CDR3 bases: TGTGCCAGCAGCTTTCCCAGGGGAGCCGGGGAGCTGTTTTTT. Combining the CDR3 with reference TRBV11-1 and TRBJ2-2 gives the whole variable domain EAEVAQSPRYKITEKSQAVAFWCDPISGHATLYWYRQILGQGPELLVQFQDESVVDDSQLPKDRFSAERLKGVDSTLKIQPAELGDSAMYLCASSFPRGAGELFFGEGSRLTVL.

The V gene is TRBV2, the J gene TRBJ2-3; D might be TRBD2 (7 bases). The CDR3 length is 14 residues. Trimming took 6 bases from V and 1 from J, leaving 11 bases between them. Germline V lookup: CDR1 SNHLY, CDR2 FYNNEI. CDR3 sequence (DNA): TGTGCCAGCAGGAGGGGGGGAGGCACAGATACGCAGTATTTT. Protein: CASRRGGGTDTQYF. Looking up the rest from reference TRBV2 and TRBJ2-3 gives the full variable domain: EPEVTQTPSHQVTQMGQEVILRCVPISNHLYFYWYRQILGQKVEFLVSFYNNEISEKSEIFDDQFSVERPDGSNFTLKIRSTKLEDSAMYFCASRRGGGTDTQYFGPGTRLTVL.

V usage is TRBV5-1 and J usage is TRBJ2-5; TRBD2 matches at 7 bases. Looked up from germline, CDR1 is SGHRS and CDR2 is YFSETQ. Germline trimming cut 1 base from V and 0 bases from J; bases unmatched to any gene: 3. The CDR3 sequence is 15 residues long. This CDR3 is CASSLTSAYQETQYF. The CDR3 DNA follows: TGCGCCAGCAGCTTGACTAGCGCCTACCAAGAGACCCAGTACTTC.

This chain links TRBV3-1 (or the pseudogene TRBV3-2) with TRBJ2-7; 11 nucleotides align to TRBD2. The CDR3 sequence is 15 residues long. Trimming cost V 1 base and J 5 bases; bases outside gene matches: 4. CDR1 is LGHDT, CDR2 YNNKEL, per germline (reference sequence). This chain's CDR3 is CASSQAPLAGDEQYF. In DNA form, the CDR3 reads TGTGCCAGCAGCCAAGCCCCACTAGCGGGAGACGAGCAGTACTTC.

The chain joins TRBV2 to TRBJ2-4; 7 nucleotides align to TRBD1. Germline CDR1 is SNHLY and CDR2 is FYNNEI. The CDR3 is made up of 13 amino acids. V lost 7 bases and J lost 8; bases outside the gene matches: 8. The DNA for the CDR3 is TGTGCCAGCAACCGACAGGGATGGGACATTCAGTACTTC. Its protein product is CASNRQGWDIQYF.

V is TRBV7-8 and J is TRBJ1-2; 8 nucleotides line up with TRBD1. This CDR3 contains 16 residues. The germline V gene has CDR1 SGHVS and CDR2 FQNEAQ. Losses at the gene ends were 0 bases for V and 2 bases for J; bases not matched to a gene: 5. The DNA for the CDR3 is TGTGCCAGCAGCTTAGCGGGGGGACAGGCCAACTATGGCTACACCTTC. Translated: CASSLAGGQANYGYTF.

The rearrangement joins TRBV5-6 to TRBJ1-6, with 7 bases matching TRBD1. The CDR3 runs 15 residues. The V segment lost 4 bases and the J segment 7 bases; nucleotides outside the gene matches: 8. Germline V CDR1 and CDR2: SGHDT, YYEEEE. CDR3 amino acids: CASSALQGRNSPLHF. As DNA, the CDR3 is TGTGCCAGCAGCGCCTTACAGGGGAGGAATTCACCCCTCCACTTT.

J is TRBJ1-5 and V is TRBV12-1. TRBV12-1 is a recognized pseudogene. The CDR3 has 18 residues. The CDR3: CASSFGSATPYSNQPQHF. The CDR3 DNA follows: TGTGCCAGCAGCTTCGGCAGCGCAACACCATATAGCAATCAGCCCCAGCATTTT.

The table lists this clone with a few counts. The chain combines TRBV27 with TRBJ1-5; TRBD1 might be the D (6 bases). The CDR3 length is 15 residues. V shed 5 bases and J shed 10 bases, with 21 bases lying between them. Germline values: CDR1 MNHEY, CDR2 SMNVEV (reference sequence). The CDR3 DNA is TGTGCCAGCAGTCCTGGCCCTCGGCAGGGGCAACCCCAGCATTTT. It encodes CASSPGPRQGQPQHF.

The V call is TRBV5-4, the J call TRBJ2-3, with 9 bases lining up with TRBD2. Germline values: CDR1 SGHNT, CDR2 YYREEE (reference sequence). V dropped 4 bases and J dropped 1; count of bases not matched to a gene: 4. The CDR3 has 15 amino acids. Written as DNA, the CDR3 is TGTGCCAGCAGCACCCCTAGCGGGGGCACAGATACGCAGTATTTT. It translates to CASSTPSGGTDTQYF.